Sequencing of this T cell receptor (beta chain) was carried out in a study of T cell changes during pregnancy in multiple sclerosis. The V gene end was trimmed by 6 bases and the J gene end by 0 bases; junction bases not matched to a gene: 5. The CDR3 consists of 15 residues. Germline lookup yields CDR1 SGHTA and CDR2 FQGTGA. The repertoire was sequenced with immunoSEQ multiplex PCR; TCRdb's copy has only in-frame clones and lacks some. The table includes 40,000 to 50,000 clones, around 93% detected once. The receptor's source is a female donor with multiple sclerosis, enrolled in a pregnancy study. The sample was CD4+ T cells from peripheral blood mononuclear cells, taken in the third trimester of pregnancy. The chain joins TRBV7-3 to TRBJ2-1; 7 positions match TRBD2. This chain's CDR3 is CASSPGGTSYNEQFF. Written as DNA, the CDR3 is TGTGCCAGCAGTCCCGGGGGGACCTCCTACAATGAGCAGTTCTTC.